One and the same sample provided the 25 T cell receptor beta chains below, sequenced in a study of blood T cell repertoires in COVID-19. The method was immunoSEQ multiplex PCR; TCRdb's version includes in-frame clones alone and lacks a portion of them. The table has about 160,000 clones, 85% seen once; the top ten hold roughly 5%. Sequencing used peripheral blood. These receptors came from a woman aged 50 to 65 with COVID-19, enrolled during active disease.

The rearrangement uses TRBV10-2 and TRBJ2-1, with 9 bases lining up with TRBD1. Unmatched junction bases numbered 12, after V lost 6 bases and J lost 9 bases. Germline assignment: CDR1 WSHSY and CDR2 SAAADI. The CDR3 is made up of 15 amino acids. The CDR3 sequence: CASRQGANPSFEQFF. CDR3 coding DNA: TGCGCCAGCAGACAGGGGGCGAATCCCTCCTTTGAGCAGTTCTTC.

This clone was seen a single time. At one of its ends the junction is not consistent with the germline gene, which may arise from a read error. This chain joins TRBV7-9 and TRBJ2-7; 14 nucleotides agree with TRBD2. The V gene's germline CDR1 is SEHNR and CDR2 FQNEAQ (reference sequence). The CDR3 contains 14 residues. CDR3 amino acids: CASSTGTSGGSPHF. Written as DNA, the CDR3 is TGTGCCAGCAGCACCGGGACTAGCGGGGGCTCGCCTCACTTC.

V usage is TRBV10-3 and J usage is TRBJ2-1; 11 nucleotides line up with TRBD2. Unmatched junction bases numbered 11, after V lost 7 bases and J lost 6 bases. Germline loops: CDR1 ENHRY, CDR2 SYGVKD. This CDR3 spans 16 amino acids. In DNA form, the CDR3 reads TGTGCCATCAATGCGGCTAGCGGGGGGCAAATCAATGAGCAGTTCTTC. It yields the protein CAINAASGGQINEQFF.

The chain links TRBV6-5 to TRBJ1-5; D unresolved. The germline V gene has CDR1 MNHEY and CDR2 SVGAGI. The CDR3 totals 12 residues. V was clipped by 6 bases and J by 9 bases, with 12 bases between them. The CDR3 loop is CASREGVLPQHF. The CDR3 nucleotides are TGTGCCAGCAGAGAGGGTGTGTTGCCCCAGCATTTT.

In this sample, this clone turned up once. The chain uses TRBV13 and TRBJ2-1, with TRBD2 matching 11 bases. The CDR3 sequence is 15 residues long. Germline CDR1 reads PRHDT; CDR2 reads FYEKMQ (reference sequence). The junction had 4 bases not matched to a gene; V was cut back by 1 base and J by 8 bases. CDR3: CASSLAGLAVDEQFF. DNA of the CDR3: TGTGCCAGCAGCTTAGCGGGACTAGCGGTTGATGAGCAGTTCTTC.

A remark on this clone: Other DNA sequences in the same sample also yield this CDR3. The chain is built from TRBV9 and TRBJ2-6; D ambiguous. Trimming stripped 3 bases from V and 0 bases from J, with 4 bases between. Germline V lookup: CDR1 SGDLS, CDR2 YYNGEE. The CDR3 is made up of 14 amino acids. CDR3 amino acids: CASSASSGANVLTF. The CDR3 nucleotides read TGTGCCAGCAGCGCCAGCTCTGGGGCCAACGTCCTGACTTTC.

In this sample, this clone turned up a few times. This same CDR3 is encoded by further DNA sequences in the sample. The V call is TRBV11-2, the J call TRBJ1-5; perhaps TRBD1 as D (6 bases). V gave up 5 bases and J gave up 4 bases, with 9 bases separating them. The CDR3 runs to 13 residues. Germline V gene sequence: CDR1 SGHAT, CDR2 FQNNGV. The CDR3, as DNA: TGTGCCAGCAGCACACAGGGAAATCAGCCCCAGCATTTT. It is translated as CASSTQGNQPQHF.

This sequence joins TRBV7-9 and TRBJ2-3; 7 bases line up with TRBD1. This CDR3 contains 13 residues. The V gene end was trimmed by 4 bases and the J gene end by 4 bases; junction bases not matched to a gene: 2. Germline V gene lookup returns CDR1 SEHNR and CDR2 FQNEAQ (reference sequence). CDR3 coding DNA: TGTGCCAGCAGCTCAGGGGGAGCAGATACGCAGTATTTT. Translation: CASSSGGADTQYF.

The rearrangement links TRBV27 to TRBJ2-3; the D is unclear. CDR3 length: 12 residues. V shed 11 bases and J shed 1 base, with 10 bases lying between them. Germline loops: CDR1 MNHEY, CDR2 SMNVEV (reference sequence). The CDR3 DNA reads TGTGCCGTGACCAGCGGCACAGATACGCAGTATTTT. The encoded protein is CAVTSGTDTQYF.

This chain links TRBV5-1 with TRBJ2-7; tentatively, D is TRBD2 (7 bases). This CDR3 spans 14 amino acids. V lost 8 bases to trimming and J lost 5 bases, with 20 bases between them. CDR1 SGHRS and CDR2 YFSETQ come from the germline V gene. CDR3 amino acids: CASQVGGPLDEQYF. CDR3 sequence (DNA): TGCGCCAGTCAAGTGGGGGGGCCGCTGGACGAGCAGTACTTC.

V and J are TRBV18 and TRBJ1-3; D not certain. This CDR3 has 17 residues. V was trimmed by 4 bases and J by 2 bases, leaving 18 bases between them. Germline values: CDR1 KGHSH, CDR2 LQKENI. The CDR3 reads CASSRSGKREAGNTIYF. The CDR3 region has the DNA TGTGCCAGCTCACGCTCCGGGAAAAGAGAGGCTGGAAACACCATATATTTT. Full variable domain (missing parts from reference TRBV18 and TRBJ1-3): NAGVMQNPRHLVRRRGQEARLRCSPMKGHSHVYWYRQLPEEGLKFMVYLQKENIIDESGMPKERFSAEFPKEGPSILRIQQVVRGDSAAYFCASSRSGKREAGNTIYFGEGSWLTVV.

The chain joins TRBV2 to TRBJ1-3; 12 bases agree with TRBD1. CDR1 is SNHLY, CDR2 FYNNEI, per germline. The CDR3 is made up of 17 amino acids. J lost 0 bases, V lost 6 bases, and 6 bases had no gene match. The CDR3 nucleotides are TGTGCCAGCAGCCCGGGACAGGGGGCGCGCTCTGGAAACACCATATATTTT. Amino acid sequence: CASSPGQGARSGNTIYF. Supplemented by reference TRBV2 and TRBJ1-3, the full variable domain reads EPEVTQTPSHQVTQMGQEVILRCVPISNHLYFYWYRQILGQKVEFLVSFYNNEISEKSEIFDDQFSVERPDGSNFTLKIRSTKLEDSAMYFCASSPGQGARSGNTIYFGEGSWLTVV.

The chain is built from TRBV6-4 and TRBJ2-6, with a possible D match to TRBD1 (6 bases). In germline, CDR1 is MRHNA, CDR2 SNTAGT. Trimming removed 8 bases from V and 2 bases from J, with 13 bases in between. CDR3 size: 15 residues. CDR3: CASAPQGTGANVLTF. The CDR3, as DNA: TGTGCCAGCGCACCACAGGGCACTGGGGCCAACGTCCTGACTTTC.

A note on this clone: The sample holds other DNA sequences that translate to the same CDR3. The chain uses TRBV28 and TRBJ2-5; 8 bases are a match to TRBD1. Germline assignment: CDR1 MDHEN and CDR2 SYDVKM. V shed 5 bases and J 2 bases; nucleotides not matched to a gene: 10. The CDR3 runs to 16 residues. The CDR3 loop reads CASSPDRGPPQETQYF. CDR3 DNA sequence: TGTGCCAGCAGTCCCGACAGGGGACCCCCTCAAGAGACCCAGTACTTC.

This rearrangement joins TRBV4-3 to TRBJ2-7, with D maybe TRBD1 (6 bases). CDR1 and CDR2 (germline): LGHNA, YSLEER. This CDR3 is built from 13 residues. Trimming removed 3 bases at V and 7 bases at J, with 13 bases between. For the CDR3, the DNA is TGCGCCAGCAGCCAGGGGGCAAGAGGGGAGCAGTACTTC. Encoded protein: CASSQGARGEQYF.

The J gene is TRBJ2-5, the V gene TRBV13, with D possibly being TRBD1 (5 bases). The germline CDR1 and CDR2 sequences are PRHDT and FYEKMQ (reference sequence). CDR3 length: 13 residues. The germline V and J ends were trimmed by 2 bases and 4 bases, with 8 bases remaining between them. The CDR3 region has the DNA TGTGCCAGCAGCTTAAGACAGATAGAGACCCAGTACTTC. Protein: CASSLRQIETQYF.

This sequence joins TRBV18 and TRBJ2-1; the D is unclear. V was clipped by 2 bases and J by 8 bases, with 7 bases between them. Germline CDR1 is KGHSH and CDR2 is LQKENI. The CDR3 runs 12 residues. Here the CDR3 reads CASSPGSYEQFF. In nucleotides, the CDR3 is TGTGCCAGCTCACCAGGCAGTTATGAGCAGTTCTTC.

This clone was detected once. V usage is TRBV30 and J usage is TRBJ2-5; D possibly corresponds to TRBD1 (5 bases). Germline CDR1 GTSNPN, CDR2 SVGIG (reference sequence). The CDR3 has 16 amino acids. Trimming cost V 8 bases and J 2 bases, with 24 bases left between them. This chain's CDR3 is CAATLPSVTAQETQYF. The CDR3 DNA sequence: TGTGCCGCCACTTTGCCGAGCGTGACAGCACAAGAGACCCAGTACTTC.

The rearrangement links TRBV4-2 to TRBJ1-3, with D unclear. V was clipped by 0 bases and J by 4 bases, with 4 bases between them. The germline V gene has CDR1 LGHNA and CDR2 YNFKEQ. The CDR3 consists of 13 residues. This CDR3 is CASSQDSGNTIYF. Written as DNA, the CDR3 is TGTGCCAGCAGCCAAGATTCGGGAAACACCATATATTTT.

This clone was counted a single time. CDR3: CASSLGSTSTDTQYF. The CDR3 nucleotides read TGTGCCAGCAGCTTGGGCTCAACTAGCACAGATACGCAGTATTTT. V gene TRBV5-4 combines with J gene TRBJ2-3; D is unresolved. Germline V gene sequence: CDR1 SGHNT, CDR2 YYREEE (reference sequence). This CDR3 has 15 residues. V dropped 0 bases and J dropped 0 bases, with 8 bases sitting between them.

In the case of this clone: This same CDR3 is encoded by further DNA sequences in the sample. The V gene is TRBV6-5, the J gene TRBJ1-1, with 7 bases lining up with TRBD1. The germline V gene encodes CDR1 MNHEY and CDR2 SVGAGI. The CDR3 runs 13 residues. Trimming took 7 bases from V and 0 from J; bases not matched to a gene: 2. Written as DNA, the CDR3 is TGTGCCAGCACCGGGACAGTGAACACTGAAGCTTTCTTT. It yields the protein CASTGTVNTEAFF.

V and J are TRBV4-1 and TRBJ2-5, with unresolved D. CDR1 MGHRA and CDR2 YSYEKL come from the germline V gene. This CDR3 has 14 residues. V dropped 5 bases and J dropped 3 bases, with 13 bases sitting between them. In DNA form, the CDR3 reads TGCGCCAGCAGCTCCCCCGGTACGAAAGAGACCCAGTACTTC. Encoded protein: CASSSPGTKETQYF.

This chain connects TRBV19 to TRBJ2-5; 8 bases align to TRBD2. The CDR3 totals 19 residues. J gave up 2 bases and V 3 bases, and 17 bases lay outside the gene matches. The V gene's germline CDR1 is LNHDA and CDR2 SQIVND (reference sequence). The CDR3 DNA reads TGTGCCAGTAGTATGGCGGGAGGAACCTTTCATTACCCTCAAGAGACCCAGTACTTC. It encodes CASSMAGGTFHYPQETQYF.

The chain carries TRBV28 and TRBJ1-5; D gene unclear. CDR1 is MDHEN, CDR2 SYDVKM, per germline. CDR3 size: 14 residues. V was shortened by 2 bases and J by 0 bases, with 5 bases between the two germline ends. CDR3 nucleotides: TGTGCCAGCAGTTTAACGGTTAGCAATCAGCCCCAGCATTTT. Protein product: CASSLTVSNQPQHF.

This chain uses TRBV11-2 with TRBJ1-2; D might be TRBD1 (6 bases). CDR1 is SGHAT, CDR2 FQNNGV, per germline. V was cut by 3 bases and J by 1 base, with 15 bases left in between. The CDR3 totals 16 residues. CDR3 sequence: CASSLGTTGVNYGYTF. The CDR3 DNA sequence: TGTGCCAGCAGCTTGGGAACGACAGGAGTTAACTATGGCTACACCTTC.